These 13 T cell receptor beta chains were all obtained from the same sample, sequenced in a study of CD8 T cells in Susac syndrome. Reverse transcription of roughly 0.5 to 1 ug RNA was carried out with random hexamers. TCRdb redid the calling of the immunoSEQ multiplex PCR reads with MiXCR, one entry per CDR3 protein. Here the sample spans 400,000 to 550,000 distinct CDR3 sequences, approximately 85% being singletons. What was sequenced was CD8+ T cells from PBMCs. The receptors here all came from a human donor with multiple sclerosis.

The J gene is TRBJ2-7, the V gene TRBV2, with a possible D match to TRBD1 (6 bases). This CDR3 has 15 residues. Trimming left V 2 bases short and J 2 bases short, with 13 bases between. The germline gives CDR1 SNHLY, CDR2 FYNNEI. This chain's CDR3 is CASSEPGVSPYEQYF. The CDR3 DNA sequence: TGTGCCAGCAGTGAACCAGGGGTAAGCCCCTACGAGCAGTACTTC.

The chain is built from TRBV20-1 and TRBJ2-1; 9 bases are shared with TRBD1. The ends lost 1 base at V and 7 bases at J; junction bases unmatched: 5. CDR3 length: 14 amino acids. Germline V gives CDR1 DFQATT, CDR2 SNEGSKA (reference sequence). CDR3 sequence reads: CSARVGTGSNEQFF. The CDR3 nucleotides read TGCAGTGCTAGAGTCGGGACAGGGTCGAATGAGCAGTTCTTC.

The CDR3 loop is CAISLTPGTTNTGELFF. For the CDR3, the DNA is TGTGCCATCAGTCTCACCCCCGGGACAACTAACACCGGGGAGCTGTTTTTT. This sequence joins TRBV10-3 and TRBJ2-2, with D possibly TRBD1 on 6 matching bases. This CDR3 has 17 amino acids. Trimming removed 5 bases from V and 2 bases from J, with 18 bases in between. Germline CDR1 is ENHRY and CDR2 is SYGVKD.

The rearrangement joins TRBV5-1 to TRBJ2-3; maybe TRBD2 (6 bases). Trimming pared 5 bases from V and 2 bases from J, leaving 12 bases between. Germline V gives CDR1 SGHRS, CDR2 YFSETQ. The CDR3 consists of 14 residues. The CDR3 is CASRSLADTDTQYF. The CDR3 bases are TGCGCCAGCAGGTCACTAGCAGACACAGATACGCAGTATTTT.

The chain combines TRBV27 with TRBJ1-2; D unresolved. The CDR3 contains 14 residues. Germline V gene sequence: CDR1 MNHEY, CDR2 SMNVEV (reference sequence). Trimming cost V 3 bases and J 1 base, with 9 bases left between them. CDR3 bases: TGTGCCAGCAGTTTTTTCAGCGGTAACTATGGCTACACCTTC. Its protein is CASSFFSGNYGYTF.

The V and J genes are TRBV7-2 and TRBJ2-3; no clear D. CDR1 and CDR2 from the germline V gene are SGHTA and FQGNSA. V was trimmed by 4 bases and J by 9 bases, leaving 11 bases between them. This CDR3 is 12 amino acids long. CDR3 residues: CASSSLAPTQYF. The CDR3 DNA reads TGTGCCAGCAGCTCGCTGGCCCCGACGCAGTATTTT.

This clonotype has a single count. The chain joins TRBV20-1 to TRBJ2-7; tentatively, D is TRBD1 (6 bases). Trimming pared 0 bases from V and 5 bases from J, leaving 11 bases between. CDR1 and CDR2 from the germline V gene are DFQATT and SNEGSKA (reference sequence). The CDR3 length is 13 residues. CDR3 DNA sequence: TGCAGTGCTAGAGACAGGGGTGGCGACGAGCAGTACTTC. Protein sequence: CSARDRGGDEQYF.

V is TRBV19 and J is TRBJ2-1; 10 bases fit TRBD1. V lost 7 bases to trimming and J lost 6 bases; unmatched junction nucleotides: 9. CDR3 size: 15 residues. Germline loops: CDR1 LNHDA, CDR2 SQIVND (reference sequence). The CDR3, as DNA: TGTGCCAGTAACCTAGGAGGGACAGGGGTCAATGAGCAGTTCTTC. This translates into CASNLGGTGVNEQFF.

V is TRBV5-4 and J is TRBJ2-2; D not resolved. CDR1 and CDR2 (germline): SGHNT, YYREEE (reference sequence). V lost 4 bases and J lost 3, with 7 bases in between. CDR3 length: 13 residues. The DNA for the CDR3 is TGTGCCAGCAGCCTGACGGACACCGGGGAGCTGTTTTTT. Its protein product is CASSLTDTGELFF.

CDR3 loop: CASSTLVDIYNEQFF. Here the CDR3 DNA reads TGTGCCAGCAGCACACTGGTGGACATCTACAATGAGCAGTTCTTC. This chain joins TRBV7-2 and TRBJ2-1, with a possible D match to TRBD1 (5 bases). The CDR3 length is 15 residues. V was trimmed by 5 bases and J by 3 bases, leaving 14 bases between them. Germline lookup yields CDR1 SGHTA and CDR2 FQGNSA.

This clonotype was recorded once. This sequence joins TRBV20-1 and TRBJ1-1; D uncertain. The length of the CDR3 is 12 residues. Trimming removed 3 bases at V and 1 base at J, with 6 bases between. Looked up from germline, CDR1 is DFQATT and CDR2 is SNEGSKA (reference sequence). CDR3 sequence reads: CSARAENTEAFF. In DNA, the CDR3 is TGCAGTGCTAGGGCCGAGAACACTGAAGCTTTCTTT.

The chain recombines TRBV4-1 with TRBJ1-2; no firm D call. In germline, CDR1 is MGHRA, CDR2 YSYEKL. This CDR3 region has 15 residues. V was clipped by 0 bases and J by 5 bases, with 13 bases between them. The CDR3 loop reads CASSQDRGGLYGYTF. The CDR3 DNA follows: TGCGCCAGCAGCCAAGATCGGGGAGGTCTTTATGGCTACACCTTC.

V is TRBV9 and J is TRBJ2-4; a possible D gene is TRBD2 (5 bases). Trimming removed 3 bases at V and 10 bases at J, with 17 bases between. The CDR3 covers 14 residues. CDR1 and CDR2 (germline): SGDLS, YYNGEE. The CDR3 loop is CASSASGGGRIQYF. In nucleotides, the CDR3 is TGTGCCAGCAGCGCCTCTGGAGGCGGTAGGATTCAGTACTTC.